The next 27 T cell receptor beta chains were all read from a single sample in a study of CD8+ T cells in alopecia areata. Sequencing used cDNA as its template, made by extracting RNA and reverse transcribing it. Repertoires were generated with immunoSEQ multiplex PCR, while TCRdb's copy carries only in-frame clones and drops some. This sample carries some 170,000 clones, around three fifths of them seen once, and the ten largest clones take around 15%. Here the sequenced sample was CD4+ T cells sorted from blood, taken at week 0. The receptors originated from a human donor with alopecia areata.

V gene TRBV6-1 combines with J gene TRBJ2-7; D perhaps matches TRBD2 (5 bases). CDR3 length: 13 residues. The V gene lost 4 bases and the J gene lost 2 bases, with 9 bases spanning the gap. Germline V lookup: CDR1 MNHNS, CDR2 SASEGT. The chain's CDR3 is CASSAGIAYEQYF. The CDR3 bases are TGTGCCAGCAGTGCGGGGATTGCCTACGAGCAGTACTTC.

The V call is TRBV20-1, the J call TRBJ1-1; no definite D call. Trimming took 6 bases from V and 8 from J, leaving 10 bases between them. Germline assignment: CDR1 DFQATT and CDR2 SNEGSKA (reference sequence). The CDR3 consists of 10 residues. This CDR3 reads CSAEGLEAFF. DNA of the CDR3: TGCAGTGCCGAGGGTTTGGAAGCTTTCTTT.

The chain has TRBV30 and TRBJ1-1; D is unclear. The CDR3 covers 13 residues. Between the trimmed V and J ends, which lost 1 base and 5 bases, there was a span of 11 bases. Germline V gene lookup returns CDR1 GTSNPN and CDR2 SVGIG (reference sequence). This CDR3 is CAWSADGGTEAFF. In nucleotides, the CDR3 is TGTGCCTGGAGTGCCGATGGAGGGACTGAAGCTTTCTTT.

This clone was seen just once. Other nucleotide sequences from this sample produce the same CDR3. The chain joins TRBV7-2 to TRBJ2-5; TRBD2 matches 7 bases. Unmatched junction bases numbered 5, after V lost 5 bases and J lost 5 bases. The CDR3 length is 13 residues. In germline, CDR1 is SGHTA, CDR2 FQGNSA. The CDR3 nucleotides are TGTGCCAGCAGCCCCAGGGAGGGGGAGACCCAGTACTTC. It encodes CASSPREGETQYF.

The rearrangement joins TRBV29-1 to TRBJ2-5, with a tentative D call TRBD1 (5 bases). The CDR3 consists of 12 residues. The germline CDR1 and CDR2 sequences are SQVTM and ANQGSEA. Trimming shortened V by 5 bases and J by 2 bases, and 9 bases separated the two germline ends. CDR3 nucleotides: TGCAGCGTTAACCCAGGGCAAGAGACCCAGTACTTC. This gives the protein CSVNPGQETQYF.

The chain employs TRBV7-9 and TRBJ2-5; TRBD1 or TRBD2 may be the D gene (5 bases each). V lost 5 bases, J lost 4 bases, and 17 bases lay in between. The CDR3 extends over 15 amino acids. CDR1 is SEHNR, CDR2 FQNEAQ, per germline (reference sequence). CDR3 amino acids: CASSASTGLSETQYF. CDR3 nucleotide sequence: TGTGCCAGCAGCGCCTCTACGGGGCTTTCAGAGACCCAGTACTTC.

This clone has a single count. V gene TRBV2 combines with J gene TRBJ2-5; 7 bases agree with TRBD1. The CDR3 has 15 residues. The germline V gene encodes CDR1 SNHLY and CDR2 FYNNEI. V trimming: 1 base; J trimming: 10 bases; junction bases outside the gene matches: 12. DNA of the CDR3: TGTGCCAGCAGTGAAGGGGGACAGTTTCTGGGTGACCAGTACTTC. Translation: CASSEGGQFLGDQYF.

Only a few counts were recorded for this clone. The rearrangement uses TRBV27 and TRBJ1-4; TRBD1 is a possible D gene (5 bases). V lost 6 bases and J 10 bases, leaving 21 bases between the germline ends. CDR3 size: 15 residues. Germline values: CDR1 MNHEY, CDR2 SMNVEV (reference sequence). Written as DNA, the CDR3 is TGTGCCAGCAGCCCCACGGGACTTGGGTTCGGAAAACTGTTTTTT. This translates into CASSPTGLGFGKLFF.

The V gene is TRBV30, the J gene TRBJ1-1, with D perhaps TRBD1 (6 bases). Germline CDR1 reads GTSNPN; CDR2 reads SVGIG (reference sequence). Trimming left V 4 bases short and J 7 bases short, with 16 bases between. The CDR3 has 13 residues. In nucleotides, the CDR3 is TGTGCCTGGACCCAGAGGGGGGGGATTGAAGCTTTCTTT. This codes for CAWTQRGGIEAFF. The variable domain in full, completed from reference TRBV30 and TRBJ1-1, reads SQTIHQWPATLVQPVGSPLSLECTVEGTSNPNLYWYRQAAGRGLQLLFYSVGIGQISSEVPQNLSASRPQDRQFILSSKKLLLSDSGFYLCAWTQRGGIEAFFGQGTRLTVV.

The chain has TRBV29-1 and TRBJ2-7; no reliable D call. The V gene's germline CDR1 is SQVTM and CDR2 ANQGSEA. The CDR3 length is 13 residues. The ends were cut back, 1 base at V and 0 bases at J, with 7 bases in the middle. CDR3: CSVEGGLSYEQYF. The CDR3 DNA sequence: TGCAGCGTTGAAGGGGGTCTCTCCTACGAGCAGTACTTC.

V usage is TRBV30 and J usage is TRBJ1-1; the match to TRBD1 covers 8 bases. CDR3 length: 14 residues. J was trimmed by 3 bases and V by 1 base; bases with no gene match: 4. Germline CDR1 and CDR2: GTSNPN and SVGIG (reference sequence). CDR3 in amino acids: CAWSGGTGYTEAFF. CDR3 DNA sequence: TGTGCCTGGAGTGGGGGGACAGGTTACACTGAAGCTTTCTTT.

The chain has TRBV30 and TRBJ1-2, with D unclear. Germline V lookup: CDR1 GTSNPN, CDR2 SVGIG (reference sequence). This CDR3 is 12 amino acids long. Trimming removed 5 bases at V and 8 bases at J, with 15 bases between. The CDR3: CAWYGPMEGYTF. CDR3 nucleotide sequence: TGTGCCTGGTACGGACCTATGGAAGGCTACACCTTC.

CDR3 bases: TGCAGCGTTGTGGCCGGTGCGGGCCGTAACACCGGGGAGCTGTTTTTT. As protein: CSVVAGAGRNTGELFF. The V call is TRBV29-1, the J call TRBJ2-2; TRBD2 might be the D (5 bases). This CDR3 region has 16 residues. Trimming took off 4 bases at V and 2 bases at J, with 17 bases between the two ends. Looked up from germline, CDR1 is SQVTM and CDR2 is ANQGSEA.

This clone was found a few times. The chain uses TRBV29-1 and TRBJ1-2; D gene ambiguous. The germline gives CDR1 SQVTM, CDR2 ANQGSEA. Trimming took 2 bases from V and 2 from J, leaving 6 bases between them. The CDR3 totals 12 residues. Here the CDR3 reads CSVESSNYGYTF. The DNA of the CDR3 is TGCAGCGTTGAAAGTAGCAACTATGGCTACACCTTC.

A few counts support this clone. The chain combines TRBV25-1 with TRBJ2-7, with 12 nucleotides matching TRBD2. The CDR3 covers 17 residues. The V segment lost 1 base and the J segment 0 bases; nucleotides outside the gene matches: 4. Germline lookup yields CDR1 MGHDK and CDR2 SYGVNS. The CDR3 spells CASSESQTSGGSYEQYF. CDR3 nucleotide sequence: TGTGCCAGCAGTGAATCCCAGACTAGCGGGGGCTCCTACGAGCAGTACTTC.

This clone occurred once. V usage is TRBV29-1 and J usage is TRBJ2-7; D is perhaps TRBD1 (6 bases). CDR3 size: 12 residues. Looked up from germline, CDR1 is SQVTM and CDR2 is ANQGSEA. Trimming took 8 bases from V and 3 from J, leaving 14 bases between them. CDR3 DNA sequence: TGCAGCTGCCTTGGACAGTTCTACGAGCAGTACTTC. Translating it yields CSCLGQFYEQYF.

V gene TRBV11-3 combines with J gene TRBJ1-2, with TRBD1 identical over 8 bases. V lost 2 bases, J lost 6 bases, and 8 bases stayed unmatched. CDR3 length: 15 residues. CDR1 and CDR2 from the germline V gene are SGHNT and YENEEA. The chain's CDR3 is CASSLRGQGGNGYTF. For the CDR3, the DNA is TGTGCCAGCAGCTTACGAGGACAGGGAGGGAATGGCTACACCTTC.

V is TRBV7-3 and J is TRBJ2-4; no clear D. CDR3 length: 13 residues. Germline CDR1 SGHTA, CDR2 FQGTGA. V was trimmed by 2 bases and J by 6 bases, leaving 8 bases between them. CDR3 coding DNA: TGTGCCAGCAGCTTACCGCCTGGAAACATTCAGTACTTC. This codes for CASSLPPGNIQYF.

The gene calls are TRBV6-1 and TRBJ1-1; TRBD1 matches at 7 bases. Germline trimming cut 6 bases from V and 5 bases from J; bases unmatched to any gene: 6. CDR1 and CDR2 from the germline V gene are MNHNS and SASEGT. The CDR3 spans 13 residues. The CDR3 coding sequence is TGTGCCAGCAGCCATACAGGGGATACTGAAGCTTTCTTT. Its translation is CASSHTGDTEAFF.

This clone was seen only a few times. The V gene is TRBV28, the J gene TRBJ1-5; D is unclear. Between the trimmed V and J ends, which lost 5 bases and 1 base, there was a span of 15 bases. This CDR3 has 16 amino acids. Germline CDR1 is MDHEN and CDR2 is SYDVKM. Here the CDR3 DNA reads TGTGCCAGCAGTCCAGGAACAGCTCTAAGCAATCAGCCCCAGCATTTT. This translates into CASSPGTALSNQPQHF. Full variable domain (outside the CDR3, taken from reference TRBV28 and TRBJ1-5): DVKVTQSSRYLVKRTGEKVFLECVQDMDHENMFWYRQDPGLGLRLIYFSYDVKMKEKGDIPEGYSVSREKKERFSLILESASTNQTSMYLCASSPGTALSNQPQHFGDGTRLSIL.

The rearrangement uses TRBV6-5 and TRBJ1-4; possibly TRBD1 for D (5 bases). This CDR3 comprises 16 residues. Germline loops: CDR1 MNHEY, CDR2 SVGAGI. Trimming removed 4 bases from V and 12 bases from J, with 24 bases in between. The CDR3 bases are TGTGCCAGCAGTTTACACCTGACAGATTCCCAGGTTGAACTGTTTTTT. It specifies CASSLHLTDSQVELFF.

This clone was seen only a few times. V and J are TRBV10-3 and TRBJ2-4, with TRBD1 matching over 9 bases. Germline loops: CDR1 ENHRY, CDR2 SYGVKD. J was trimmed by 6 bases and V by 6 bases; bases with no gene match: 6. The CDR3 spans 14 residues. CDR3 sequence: CAISPDRGRNIQYF. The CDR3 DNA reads TGTGCCATCAGCCCTGACAGGGGGAGAAACATTCAGTACTTC.

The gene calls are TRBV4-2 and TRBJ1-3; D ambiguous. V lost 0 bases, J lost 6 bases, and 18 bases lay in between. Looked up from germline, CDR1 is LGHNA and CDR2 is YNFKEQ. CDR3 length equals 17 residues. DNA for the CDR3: TGTGCCAGCAGCCAAGATGGTCCGACTACCCTGTCAAACACCATATATTTT. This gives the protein CASSQDGPTTLSNTIYF.

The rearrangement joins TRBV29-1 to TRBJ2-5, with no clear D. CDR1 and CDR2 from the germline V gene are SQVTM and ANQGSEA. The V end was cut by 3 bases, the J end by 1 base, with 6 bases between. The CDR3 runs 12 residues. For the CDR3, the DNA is TGCAGCGTTGATCTGATCCAAGAGACCCAGTACTTC. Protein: CSVDLIQETQYF.

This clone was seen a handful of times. The CDR3 nucleotides read TGTGCCAGCAGCTCTCGGACTAGATCCCGCGAGCAGTACTTC. It is translated as CASSSRTRSREQYF. The rearrangement links TRBV5-6 to TRBJ2-7; 7 bases line up with TRBD2. The germline V gene encodes CDR1 SGHDT and CDR2 YYEEEE. The V gene end was trimmed by 3 bases and the J gene end by 6 bases; junction bases not matched to a gene: 9. The CDR3 is made up of 14 amino acids.

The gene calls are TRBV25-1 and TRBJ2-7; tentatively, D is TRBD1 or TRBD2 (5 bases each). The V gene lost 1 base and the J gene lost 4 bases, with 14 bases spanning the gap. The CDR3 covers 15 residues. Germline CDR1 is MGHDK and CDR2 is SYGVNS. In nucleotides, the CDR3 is TGTGCCAGCAGTGAATGGGGACCAAGAAAATACGAGCAGTACTTC. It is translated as CASSEWGPRKYEQYF.

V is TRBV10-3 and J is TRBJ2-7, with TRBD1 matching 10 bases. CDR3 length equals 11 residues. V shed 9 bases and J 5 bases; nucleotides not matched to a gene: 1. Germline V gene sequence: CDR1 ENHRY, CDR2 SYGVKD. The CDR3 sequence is CAMGQGNEQYF. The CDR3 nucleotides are TGTGCCATGGGACAGGGGAACGAGCAGTACTTC.